The TCR beta chain under discussion was sequenced for a study of CD8+ T cells in alopecia areata. Treatment defined: oral pan-JAK inhibitor, 5-10 mg twice daily. RNA extraction and reverse transcription yielded cDNA as sequencing template. Repertoires were generated with immunoSEQ multiplex PCR, while TCRdb's copy carries only in-frame clones and drops some. This sample has approximately 45,000 clones, with about two thirds found just once. Germline V lookup: CDR1 SQVTM, CDR2 ANQGSEA. CDR3 length: 12 residues. The junction had 4 bases not matched to a gene; V was cut back by 6 bases and J by 6 bases. This clone was counted only a few times.

This sequence was found in a human donor with alopecia areata. Sequences were derived from CD8+ T cells sorted from blood, sampled at week 4, from a patient treated with tofacitinib. The chain uses TRBV29-1 and TRBJ2-7, with 11 positions matching TRBD1. CDR3 nucleotides: TGCAGCGTAACCGGGACAGGGGGCGAGCAGTACTTC. It is translated as CSVTGTGGEQYF.